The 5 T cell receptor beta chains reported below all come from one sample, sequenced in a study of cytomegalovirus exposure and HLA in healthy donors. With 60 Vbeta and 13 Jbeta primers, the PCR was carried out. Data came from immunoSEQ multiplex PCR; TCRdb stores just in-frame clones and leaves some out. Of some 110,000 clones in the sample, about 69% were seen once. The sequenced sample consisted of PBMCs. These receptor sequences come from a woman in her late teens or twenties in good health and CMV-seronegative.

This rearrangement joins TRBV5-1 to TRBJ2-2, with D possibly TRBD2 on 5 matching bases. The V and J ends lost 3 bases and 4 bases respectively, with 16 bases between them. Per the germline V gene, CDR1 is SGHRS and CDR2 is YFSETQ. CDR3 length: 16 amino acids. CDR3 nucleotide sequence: TGCGCCAGCAGCTCCCTTGGGAGTCGTAGCACCGGGGAGCTGTTTTTT. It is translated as CASSSLGSRSTGELFF. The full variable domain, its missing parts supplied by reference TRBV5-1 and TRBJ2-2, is KAGVTQTPRYLIKTRGQQVTLSCSPISGHRSVSWYQQTPGQGLQFLFEYFSETQRNKGNFPGRFSGRQFSNSRSEMNVSTLELGDSALYLCASSSLGSRSTGELFFGEGSRLTVL.

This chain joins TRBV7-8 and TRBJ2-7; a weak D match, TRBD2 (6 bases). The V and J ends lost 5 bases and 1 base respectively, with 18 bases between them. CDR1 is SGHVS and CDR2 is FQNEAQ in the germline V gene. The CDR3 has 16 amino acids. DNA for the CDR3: TGTGCCAGCAGCCGGGCGGGGAGCCGATCGTCCTACGAGCAGTACTTC. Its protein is CASSRAGSRSSYEQYF.

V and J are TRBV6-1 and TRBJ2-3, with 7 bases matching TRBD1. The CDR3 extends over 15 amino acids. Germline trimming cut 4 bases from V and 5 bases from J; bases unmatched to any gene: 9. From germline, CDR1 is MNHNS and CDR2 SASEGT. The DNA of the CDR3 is TGTGCCAGCAGTGTATTCGGGACAGCCGGAGATACGCAGTATTTT. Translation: CASSVFGTAGDTQYF.

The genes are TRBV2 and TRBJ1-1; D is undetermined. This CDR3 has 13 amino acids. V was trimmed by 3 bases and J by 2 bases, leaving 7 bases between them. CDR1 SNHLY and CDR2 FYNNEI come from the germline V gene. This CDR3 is CASSDAGNTEAFF. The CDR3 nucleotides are TGTGCCAGCAGTGACGCAGGAAACACTGAAGCTTTCTTT.

CDR3 DNA: TGTGCCTGGAGTGTACACAGGAATCAGTACGAGCAGTACTTC. It translates to CAWSVHRNQYEQYF. The V gene is TRBV30, the J gene TRBJ2-5; the D gene is possibly TRBD1 (5 bases). The end of the DNA fits TRBJ2-7 better, so the J call may be wrong. Per germline, CDR1 GTSNPN and CDR2 SVGIG (reference sequence). This CDR3 comprises 14 residues.